The 29 T cell receptor beta chains given below trace back to one sample, sequenced in a study of T cells after posttransplantation cyclophosphamide. Assay used: immunoSEQ multiplex PCR; TCRdb lists only in-frame clones, some missing. Counted here are fewer than 40,000 clones, roughly 90% occurring once; the ten biggest clones make up 15%. The sequenced material came from PBMCs. All receptors come from a woman in her 40s with a blood cancer, CMV-positive, and with a related stem cell donor.

The chain links TRBV5-6 to TRBJ1-5; 8 bases are a match to TRBD1. Germline V CDR1 and CDR2: SGHDT, YYEEEE. The CDR3 is 15 amino acids. V was pared by 2 bases and J by 6 bases, with 7 bases of the junction left unmatched. The CDR3 loop is CASSFSGGRGQPQHF. The CDR3 bases are TGTGCCAGCAGCTTTTCAGGGGGCAGGGGTCAGCCCCAGCATTTT.

This chain links TRBV27 with TRBJ1-4; 7 nucleotides match TRBD1. V lost 6 bases and J lost 4; bases outside the gene matches: 8. Looked up from germline, CDR1 is MNHEY and CDR2 is SMNVEV (reference sequence). This CDR3 contains 15 residues. CDR3 loop: CASRPTGVYNEKLFF. The CDR3 DNA reads as TGTGCCAGCAGGCCCACAGGGGTTTATAATGAAAAACTGTTTTTT.

The genes are TRBV5-1 and TRBJ1-5; maybe TRBD1 (6 bases). The CDR3 extends over 14 amino acids. With 1 base removed from V and 4 bases from J, the gap between germline ends came to 9 bases. Germline-derived CDR1 and CDR2 are SGHRS and YFSETQ. CDR3 amino acids: CASSLSRGNQPQHF. DNA for the CDR3: TGCGCCAGCAGCTTGAGCAGGGGAAATCAGCCCCAGCATTTT.

The chain combines TRBV7-9 with TRBJ2-3, with a possible D match to TRBD1 (5 bases). Trimming pared 6 bases from V and 2 bases from J, leaving 18 bases between. The CDR3 is made up of 16 amino acids. Looked up from germline, CDR1 is SEHNR and CDR2 is FQNEAQ (reference sequence). This chain's CDR3 is CASSQTRQLNTDTQYF. The CDR3 DNA reads TGTGCCAGCAGTCAAACCCGACAGCTCAACACAGATACGCAGTATTTT. Full variable domain (outside the CDR3, taken from reference TRBV7-9 and TRBJ2-3): DTGVSQNPRHKITKRGQNVTFRCDPISEHNRLYWYRQTLGQGPEFLTYFQNEAQLEKSRLLSDRFSAERPKGSFSTLEIQRTEQGDSAMYLCASSQTRQLNTDTQYFGPGTRLTVL.

J is TRBJ1-5 and V is TRBV19, with D unclear. V lost 7 bases and J lost 1, with 14 bases in between. Germline-derived CDR1 and CDR2 are LNHDA and SQIVND (reference sequence). The CDR3 is 15 amino acids. The CDR3 DNA follows: TGTGCCAGTACCCCCGAGGGCGGCAGCAATCAGCCCCAGCATTTT. Its translation is CASTPEGGSNQPQHF. Filled out from reference TRBV19 and TRBJ1-5, the complete variable domain reads DGGITQSPKYLFRKEGQNVTLSCEQNLNHDAMYWYRQDPGQGLRLIYYSQIVNDFQKGDIAEGYSVSREKKESFPLTVTSAQKNPTAFYLCASTPEGGSNQPQHFGDGTRLSIL.

The chain employs TRBV6-1 and TRBJ2-1, with D perhaps TRBD1 (6 bases). Between the trimmed V and J ends, which lost 6 bases and 8 bases, there was a span of 11 bases. Germline V CDR1 and CDR2: MNHNS, SASEGT. This CDR3 comprises 12 residues. CDR3 nucleotide sequence: TGTGCCAGCAGCAGGGGTTTCGATGAGCAGTTCTTC. Its protein product is CASSRGFDEQFF.

The gene calls are TRBV7-8 and TRBJ2-7; D is unclear. V was shortened by 4 bases and J by 3 bases, with 4 bases between the two germline ends. The CDR3 is made up of 11 amino acids. The germline CDR1 and CDR2 sequences are SGHVS and FQNEAQ. The CDR3 DNA reads as TGTGCCAGCAGCTCAGTCTACGAGCAGTACTTC. It specifies CASSSVYEQYF.

This chain connects TRBV27 to TRBJ1-6, with D maybe TRBD1 (5 bases). The CDR3 has 14 amino acids. Germline assignment: CDR1 MNHEY and CDR2 SMNVEV (reference sequence). The V gene lost 3 bases and the J gene lost 12 bases, with 15 bases spanning the gap. This CDR3 reads CASSFGGRKVPLHF. The CDR3 nucleotides are TGTGCCAGCAGTTTCGGGGGACGAAAAGTACCCCTCCACTTT.

This clone was observed a single time. This chain uses TRBV7-2 with TRBJ1-4; D is undetermined. V was trimmed by 4 bases and J by 4 bases, leaving 10 bases between them. The CDR3 covers 14 residues. Germline V gene data show CDR1 as SGHTA and CDR2 as FQGNSA. CDR3 bases: TGTGCCAGCAGCTCGTGGGGAGTTAATGAAAAACTGTTTTTT. Translated, it gives CASSSWGVNEKLFF.

This sequence joins TRBV2 and TRBJ2-1, with D possibly TRBD2 on 6 matching bases. There are 13 residues in the CDR3. V lost 7 bases to trimming and J lost 2 bases, with 9 bases between them. CDR1 is SNHLY, CDR2 FYNNEI, per germline. The CDR3 nucleotides are TGTGCCAGCATGGAGGGGACCTACAATGAGCAGTTCTTC. It yields the protein CASMEGTYNEQFF.

The chain carries TRBV10-2 and TRBJ1-6; D gene unclear. CDR3 length: 14 residues. Trimming took off 6 bases at V and 1 base at J, with 7 bases between the two ends. Germline CDR1 and CDR2: WSHSY and SAAADI. CDR3 DNA sequence: TGCGCCAGCAGGGAGGCGTCCTATAATTCACCCCTCCACTTT. It encodes CASREASYNSPLHF.

The chain joins TRBV19 to TRBJ1-5; 10 positions match TRBD1. V dropped 5 bases and J dropped 5; count of bases not matched to a gene: 3. From germline, CDR1 is LNHDA and CDR2 SQIVND (reference sequence). The CDR3 totals 14 residues. The CDR3 sequence: CASSVGTGDQPQHF. DNA for the CDR3: TGTGCCAGTAGTGTCGGGACAGGGGATCAGCCCCAGCATTTT.

This rearrangement joins TRBV19 to TRBJ1-1; TRBD1 matches 7 bases. From germline, CDR1 is LNHDA and CDR2 SQIVND (reference sequence). The CDR3 is 15 amino acids. The V gene end was trimmed by 4 bases and the J gene end by 4 bases; junction bases not matched to a gene: 9. The chain's CDR3 is CASSRTGRAGTEAFF. The CDR3 DNA is TGTGCCAGTAGTAGGACAGGAAGGGCGGGCACTGAAGCTTTCTTT.

J is TRBJ2-1 and V is TRBV10-2; 10 nucleotides match TRBD1. This CDR3 has 17 residues. From germline, CDR1 is WSHSY and CDR2 SAAADI. V lost 0 bases to trimming and J lost 2 bases; unmatched junction nucleotides: 4. The CDR3 region has the DNA TGCGCCAGCAGTGAGTCCGGAGACAGGGGGCCCTACAATGAGCAGTTCTTC. As protein: CASSESGDRGPYNEQFF.

The chain couples TRBV28 to TRBJ2-2, with TRBD2 identical over 11 bases. V trimming: 4 bases; J trimming: 0 bases; junction bases outside the gene matches: 7. This CDR3 has 18 amino acids. Germline V gene lookup returns CDR1 MDHEN and CDR2 SYDVKM. The CDR3: CASSYPGLAGPNTGELFF. The CDR3 DNA follows: TGTGCCAGCAGTTACCCCGGACTAGCGGGTCCGAACACCGGGGAGCTGTTTTTT.

The chain has TRBV10-3 and TRBJ1-1; D uncertain. Germline CDR1 reads ENHRY; CDR2 reads SYGVKD. This CDR3 comprises 17 residues. V lost 1 base and J lost 2, with 17 bases in between. CDR3 in DNA: TGTGCCATCAGTGAGTTCTCTTCTCGGCAGACTAACACTGAAGCTTTCTTT. It translates to CAISEFSSRQTNTEAFF.

This clone was observed once. V gene TRBV7-9 combines with J gene TRBJ2-1, with unresolved D. The CDR3 runs to 13 residues. Per the germline V gene, CDR1 is SEHNR and CDR2 is FQNEAQ (reference sequence). Trimming left V 1 base short and J 8 bases short, with 9 bases between. The CDR3 nucleotides are TGTGCCAGCAGCTTAGTAGGCGGCGATGAGCAGTTCTTC. Its protein is CASSLVGGDEQFF.

This chain connects TRBV10-3 to TRBJ2-3; the D gene is possibly TRBD2 (5 bases). The CDR3 contains 15 residues. V was clipped by 5 bases and J by 0 bases, with 12 bases between them. Germline CDR1 reads ENHRY; CDR2 reads SYGVKD. The DNA for the CDR3 is TGTGCCATCAGTTTTAGCGATGCTAGCACAGATACGCAGTATTTT. Its translation: CAISFSDASTDTQYF.

This chain links TRBV25-1 with TRBJ2-7; 10 nucleotides line up with TRBD1. Unmatched junction bases numbered 5, after V lost 6 bases and J lost 0 bases. Germline V lookup: CDR1 MGHDK, CDR2 SYGVNS. The CDR3 contains 15 residues. The CDR3 nucleotides are TGTGCCAGCAGCGGTAGACAGGGGGCCTCCTACGAGCAGTACTTC. Translated: CASSGRQGASYEQYF.

The V gene is TRBV7-8, the J gene TRBJ2-2; a weak D match, TRBD1 (5 bases). Germline lookup yields CDR1 SGHVS and CDR2 FQNEAQ. Trimming shortened V by 7 bases and J by 2 bases, and 14 bases separated the two germline ends. The CDR3 totals 15 residues. The CDR3 nucleotides are TGTGCCAGCAAAACCCGACAGACCAACACCGGGGAGCTGTTTTTT. It translates to CASKTRQTNTGELFF.

The gene calls are TRBV6-6 and TRBJ2-1, with D possibly matching TRBD2 (5 bases). This CDR3 contains 14 residues. Germline V CDR1 and CDR2: MNHNY, SVGAGI (reference sequence). Trimming took off 4 bases at V and 7 bases at J, with 14 bases between the two ends. CDR3 protein: CASSSSYSGNEQFF. In DNA, the CDR3 is TGTGCCAGCAGTTCCTCCTACTCGGGGAATGAGCAGTTCTTC.

This clone was seen more than once but under ten times. The same CDR3 also results from other DNA sequences found in this sample. Here the CDR3 reads CASSVASGQPQHF. Written as DNA, the CDR3 is TGTGCCAGCAGCGTAGCTTCGGGTCAGCCCCAGCATTTT. The chain employs TRBV9 and TRBJ1-5, with D unclear. The CDR3 is made up of 13 amino acids. In germline, CDR1 is SGDLS, CDR2 YYNGEE. V shed 0 bases and J shed 6 bases, with 7 bases lying between them.

This sequence joins TRBV18 and TRBJ1-6; TRBD1 is a possible D gene (6 bases). Trimming took off 5 bases at V and 5 bases at J, with 16 bases between the two ends. The CDR3 runs to 16 residues. The germline gives CDR1 KGHSH, CDR2 LQKENI. The CDR3: CASSNTGLGNNSPLHF. CDR3 coding DNA: TGTGCCAGCTCAAACACAGGGCTTGGAAATAATTCACCCCTCCACTTT.

The count of this clone is one. The V gene is TRBV19, the J gene TRBJ1-2; D is ambiguous. The V end lost 7 bases, the J end lost 4 bases, and 16 bases lay between the germline ends. CDR1 and CDR2 from the germline V gene are LNHDA and SQIVND (reference sequence). The CDR3 loop spans 14 amino acids. The DNA for the CDR3 is TGTGCCAGTAACCTAAATACGGACTTCTATGGCTACACCTTC. This translates into CASNLNTDFYGYTF.

This clone has only one observation. The rearrangement links TRBV5-1 to TRBJ2-5; D is perhaps TRBD1 (6 bases). Germline CDR1 reads SGHRS; CDR2 reads YFSETQ. The CDR3 runs 15 residues. V lost 3 bases to trimming and J lost 2 bases, with 14 bases between them. Here the CDR3 reads CASSSHGQSQETQYF. CDR3 DNA sequence: TGCGCCAGCAGCTCGCATGGACAGTCGCAAGAGACCCAGTACTTC.

This clone was detected only once. The J gene is TRBJ2-1, the V gene TRBV7-9; TRBD1 matches 8 bases. Germline CDR1 and CDR2: SEHNR and FQNEAQ (reference sequence). The J segment lost 9 bases and the V segment lost 2 bases, leaving 9 bases of the junction unmatched. The CDR3 is 15 amino acids. The CDR3 is CASSLPGQEFFEQFF. Written as DNA, the CDR3 is TGTGCCAGCAGCTTACCGGGACAGGAATTTTTTGAGCAGTTCTTC.

The rearrangement links TRBV4-1 to TRBJ1-5; no clear D gene. This CDR3 has 14 amino acids. Germline values: CDR1 MGHRA, CDR2 YSYEKL. Trimming removed 7 bases from V and 7 bases from J, with 17 bases in between. The CDR3: CASTDPEGNQPQHF. CDR3 nucleotide sequence: TGCGCCAGCACAGATCCAGAGGGAAACCAGCCCCAGCATTTT.

V and J are TRBV5-4 and TRBJ2-3; 13 bases fit TRBD2. Germline V lookup: CDR1 SGHNT, CDR2 YYREEE (reference sequence). CDR3 size: 17 residues. V was clipped by 3 bases and J by 2 bases; unmatched bases: 6. The CDR3 sequence is CASSSTSGGAPTDTQYF. The CDR3, as DNA: TGTGCCAGCAGCTCTACTAGCGGGGGGGCCCCCACAGATACGCAGTATTTT.

The rearrangement uses TRBV6-5 and TRBJ1-6; D possibly corresponds to TRBD1 (6 bases). The CDR3 runs to 13 residues. The germline CDR1 and CDR2 sequences are MNHEY and SVGAGI. Trimming removed 2 bases from V and 10 bases from J, with 9 bases in between. CDR3 loop: CASSYTGSSPLHF. In nucleotides, the CDR3 is TGTGCCAGCAGTTACACAGGGAGCTCACCCCTCCACTTT.